A selection of T cell receptor beta chains follows, all from one sample in a study of blood T cell repertoires in COVID-19. Sequencing used immunoSEQ multiplex PCR; TCRdb keeps in-frame clones, though not all of them. The repertoire has around 250,000 clones, approximately 82% of them found once; the top ten carry 4.6%. Input material: peripheral blood. These receptors all stem from a man aged 55 to 70 who had recovered from COVID-19. CDR3s include the opening cysteine and the closing phenylalanine or tryptophan. The D gene is left open where the match is weak. Expanded clones are given a class, and other clones once, few, many or no size at all.

D gene	V gene	clone size	J gene	CDR3 protein	CDR3 DNA
TRBD2	TRBV14	-	TRBJ2-7	CASSQERGSSYEQYF	TGTGCCAGCAGCCAAGAGCGGGGGAGCTCCTACGAGCAGTACTTC
TRBD1	TRBV28	-	TRBJ2-5	CASSPQGAPLQETQYF	TGTGCCAGCAGTCCCCAGGGGGCGCCTCTCCAAGAGACCCAGTACTTC
-	TRBV7-9	few	TRBJ1-6	CASSLGPVYNSPLHF	TGTGCCAGCAGCTTAGGTCCGGTCTATAATTCACCCCTCCACTTT
-	TRBV28	-	TRBJ1-2	CASSLPNPPYGYTF	TGTGCCAGCAGTTTACCTAATCCCCCCTATGGCTACACCTTC
TRBD1	TRBV9	-	TRBJ2-7	CASSVGTGSPYEQYF	TGTGCCAGCAGCGTAGGGACAGGCTCCCCCTACGAGCAGTACTTC
-	TRBV12-3/TRBV12-4	-	TRBJ2-1	CASSFLLEQFF	TGTGCCAGCAGTTTTTTACTAGAGCAGTTCTTC
-	TRBV7-2	-	TRBJ1-6	CASSPQQASVGSPLHF	TGTGCCAGCAGCCCCCAACAGGCGTCTGTGGGTTCACCCCTCCACTTT
TRBD2	TRBV24-1	-	TRBJ2-1	CATSDGGLATYNEQFF	TGTGCCACCAGTGATGGGGGACTAGCGACCTACAATGAGCAGTTCTTC
-	TRBV28	once	TRBJ2-7	CASTQPGEQYF	TGTGCCAGCACCCAACCAGGCGAGCAGTACTTC
-	TRBV7-9	-	TRBJ1-1	CASSLVGRPRTEAFF	TGTGCCAGCAGCTTAGTTGGCCGGCCGAGGACTGAAGCTTTCTTT
TRBD1	TRBV6-4	-	TRBJ1-1	CASRATGGTEAFF	TGTGCCAGCAGGGCGACAGGGGGCACTGAAGCTTTCTTT
-	TRBV7-2	few	TRBJ2-5	CASSLILKETQYF	TGTGCCAGCAGCTTAATACTAAAAGAGACCCAGTACTTC
TRBD1	TRBV18	-	TRBJ2-7	CASSKGPGQGSYEQYF	TGTGCCAGCTCGAAAGGGCCGGGACAGGGTAGCTACGAGCAGTACTTC
TRBD2	TRBV2	-	TRBJ2-5	CASSPLAEETQYF	TGTGCCAGCAGTCCCCTAGCGGAAGAGACCCAGTACTTC
-	TRBV7-9	-	TRBJ2-7	CASSLGDRRSYEQYF	TGTGCCAGCAGCTTAGGAGACAGGAGGTCCTACGAGCAGTACTTC
-	TRBV19	-	TRBJ2-1	CASKWGDEQFF	TGTGCCAGTAAATGGGGAGACGAGCAGTTCTTC
TRBD1	TRBV4-1	few	TRBJ2-5	CASSFRQGQQETQYF	TGCGCCAGCAGCTTTCGACAGGGGCAACAAGAGACCCAGTACTTC